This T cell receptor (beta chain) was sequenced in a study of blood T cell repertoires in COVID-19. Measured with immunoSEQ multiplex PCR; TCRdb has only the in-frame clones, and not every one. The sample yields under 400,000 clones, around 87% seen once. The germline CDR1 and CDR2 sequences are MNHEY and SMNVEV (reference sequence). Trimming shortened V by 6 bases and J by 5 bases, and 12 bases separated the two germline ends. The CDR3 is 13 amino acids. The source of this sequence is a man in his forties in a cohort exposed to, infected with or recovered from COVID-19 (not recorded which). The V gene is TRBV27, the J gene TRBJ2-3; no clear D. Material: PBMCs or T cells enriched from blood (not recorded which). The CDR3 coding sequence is TGTGCCAGCAGAGCCCAGACGGGAGATACGCAGTATTTT. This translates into CASRAQTGDTQYF.